The 27 T cell receptor beta chains below all came from one sample that was sequenced in a study of blood T cells in healthy people across ages. Next came a second PCR, run for about 6 to 11 cycles, which used a sample-barcoded 5' primer along with a J-beta primer mix. TCRdb called the 5' RACE reads again in MiXCR, with one record for every CDR3 protein. The table records some 1,500,000 distinct CDR3 sequences, 35% to 45% of them present only once. Sequenced: blood. The receptors shown here come from a woman in her late teens or twenties in good health.

The J gene is TRBJ1-2, the V gene TRBV3-1; D is undetermined. Trimming stripped 4 bases from V and 3 bases from J, with 12 bases between. Germline CDR1 LGHDT, CDR2 YNNKEL (reference sequence). The CDR3 sequence is 14 residues long. DNA of the CDR3: TGTGCCAGCAGCCTAGACGGACCGGACTATGGCTACACCTTC. It yields the protein CASSLDGPDYGYTF.

The chain has TRBV20-1 and TRBJ1-2; 7 bases map to TRBD1. Germline-derived CDR1 and CDR2 are DFQATT and SNEGSKA (reference sequence). The CDR3 spans 16 residues. V lost 0 bases, J lost 1 base, and 8 bases stayed unmatched. The CDR3 nucleotides are TGCAGTGCTAGAGATCGCCGACAGGGCCTTAACTATGGCTACACCTTC. Protein product: CSARDRRQGLNYGYTF.

This sequence joins TRBV6-1 and TRBJ1-1, with D uncertain. CDR1 is MNHNS, CDR2 SASEGT, per germline. The length of the CDR3 is 14 residues. Trimming pared 5 bases from V and 4 bases from J, leaving 14 bases between. The DNA of the CDR3 is TGTGCCAGCAGTACTTTGACAAAAACCACTGAAGCTTTCTTT. Translated: CASSTLTKTTEAFF.

The chain combines TRBV10-3 with TRBJ2-5; the D call may be TRBD1 or TRBD2 (5 bases each). The J call may not be correct, given that the DNA end is closer to TRBJ2-7. The CDR3 consists of 15 residues. The germline CDR1 and CDR2 sequences are ENHRY and SYGVKD. The CDR3 nucleotides read TGTGCCATCAGTGCCTGGGGTTGGGGGACCTACGAGCAGTACTTC. Protein sequence: CAISAWGWGTYEQYF.

The chain links TRBV11-3 to TRBJ2-3, with D perhaps assigned TRBD1 or TRBD2 (5 bases each). The CDR3 loop spans 18 amino acids. V lost 1 base and J 2 bases, leaving 19 bases between the germline ends. The germline V gene has CDR1 SGHNT and CDR2 YENEEA. The CDR3 DNA sequence: TGTGCCAGCAGCTTAGCCACCTGGGGAGAGGACACCACAGATACGCAGTATTTT. As protein: CASSLATWGEDTTDTQYF.

CDR3 sequence (DNA): TGTGCCAGCTGCTTTGGCGGGGGCGGGATCAATGAGCAGTACTTC. It yields the protein CASCFGGGGINEQYF. This chain uses TRBV6-2 or TRBV6-3 with TRBJ2-5; the D gene is possibly TRBD2 (7 bases). The CDR3 is 15 amino acids. Germline V gene lookup returns CDR1 MNHEY and CDR2 SVGEGT. V lost 8 bases, J lost 11 bases, and 27 bases lay in between.

The rearrangement uses TRBV20-1 and TRBJ1-2; no clear D gene. The germline CDR1 and CDR2 sequences are DFQATT and SNEGSKA (reference sequence). This CDR3 has 16 residues. Between the trimmed V and J ends, which lost 1 base and 5 bases, there was a span of 20 bases. The CDR3 sequence: CSARAPGLGPHYGYTF. The CDR3 bases are TGCAGTGCTAGAGCCCCCGGACTCGGGCCCCATTATGGCTACACCTTC.

This sequence joins TRBV2 and TRBJ2-7; TRBD1 agrees at 9 bases. Germline CDR1 and CDR2: SNHLY and FYNNEI. This CDR3 contains 14 residues. With V trimmed by 6 bases and J by 0 bases, 3 bases remained unmatched. Here the CDR3 DNA reads TGTGCCAGCAGACAGGGGGCATCCTCCTACGAGCAGTACTTC. The encoded protein is CASRQGASSYEQYF.

This clonotype was seen only a few times. V is TRBV15 and J is TRBJ2-3; weak D call: TRBD2 (6 bases). This CDR3 has 15 residues. Looked up from germline, CDR1 is LNHNV and CDR2 is YYDKDF (reference sequence). Trimming left V 9 bases short and J 0 bases short, with 16 bases between. CDR3 amino acids: CATLRAGASTDTQYF. The CDR3 DNA reads TGTGCCACTCTGAGAGCGGGTGCTAGCACAGATACGCAGTATTTT.

Concerning this clonotype itself: One end of the junction is discordant with germline, which a read error may explain. V usage is TRBV7-7 and J usage is TRBJ2-7; possibly TRBD1 for D (5 bases). CDR3 length equals 14 residues. Germline V lookup: CDR1 SSHAT, CDR2 FNYEAQ (reference sequence). The CDR3 loop is CASSLARDSSEQYF. For the CDR3, the DNA is TGTGCTAGCAGCTTAGCCAGAGACAGTAGCGAGCAGTACTTC. The complete variable domain, with remaining parts taken from reference TRBV7-7 and TRBJ2-7, reads GAGVSQSPRYKVTKRGQDVTLRCDPISSHATLYWYQQALGQGPEFLTYFNYEAQPDKSGLPSDRFSAERPEGSISTLTIQRTEQRDSAMYRCASSLARDSSEQYFGPGTRLTVT.

In regard to this clonotype: This could be a read error, since a much larger clone is one nucleotide away. The chain links TRBV9 to TRBJ2-5; no firm D call. V was cut by 0 bases and J by 11 bases, with 14 bases left in between. The CDR3 contains 13 residues. Looked up from germline, CDR1 is SGDLS and CDR2 is YYNGEE. DNA for the CDR3: TGTGCCAGCAGCGTAGCGAATCACAATGAGCAGTACTTC. Its protein is CASSVANHNEQYF.

The table lists this clonotype with a few counts. This sequence joins TRBV20-1 and TRBJ2-1, with 9 nucleotides matching TRBD2. The closer fit of TRBJ2-7 to the DNA end suggests the J call may be wrong. This CDR3 has 15 residues. Germline lookup yields CDR1 DFQATT and CDR2 SNEGSKA (reference sequence). CDR3 region: CSAEGLARSYNEQYF. As DNA, the CDR3 is TGCAGTGCCGAGGGACTAGCTAGGTCCTACAATGAGCAGTACTTC.

This clonotype occurred a few times. CDR3 residues: CSARKPFSSSYNEQYF. CDR3 coding DNA: TGCAGTGCTAGGAAGCCCTTTTCAAGCTCCTACAATGAGCAGTACTTC. This chain connects TRBV20-1 to TRBJ2-4; D remains ambiguous. The CDR3 runs 16 residues. Germline V gene sequence: CDR1 DFQATT, CDR2 SNEGSKA (reference sequence). The germline V and J ends were trimmed by 3 bases and 13 bases, with 28 bases remaining between them.

This chain uses TRBV30 with TRBJ2-1, with a weak D call TRBD2 (5 bases). Germline values: CDR1 GTSNPN, CDR2 SVGIG (reference sequence). The germline V and J ends were trimmed by 4 bases and 4 bases, with 17 bases remaining between them. The CDR3 spans 15 residues. CDR3 DNA sequence: TGTGCCTGGAAAGGCGGGTTATACCCTTACAATGAGCAGTTCTTC. This sequence encodes CAWKGGLYPYNEQFF.

V is TRBV6-2 or TRBV6-3 and J is TRBJ2-3; 10 positions match TRBD2. The CDR3 totals 16 residues. V lost 6 bases and J lost 1; bases outside the gene matches: 7. Germline CDR1 MNHEY, CDR2 SVGEGT. CDR3 residues: CASRLETSGGTDTQYF. CDR3 DNA: TGTGCCAGCAGGTTAGAAACTAGCGGGGGCACAGATACGCAGTATTTT.

The DNA of the CDR3 is TGTGCCTGGAGTGTATTGTCTGGGGAGACCCAGTACTTC. Protein product: CAWSVLSGETQYF. The chain links TRBV30 to TRBJ2-5; D is undetermined. Trimming took off 0 bases at V and 5 bases at J, with 10 bases between the two ends. CDR3 length: 13 amino acids. Germline loops: CDR1 GTSNPN, CDR2 SVGIG (reference sequence).

The rearrangement uses TRBV2 and TRBJ1-1; D is possibly TRBD1 (5 bases). The V end was cut by 6 bases, the J end by 0 bases, with 8 bases between. Germline CDR1 and CDR2: SNHLY and FYNNEI. This CDR3 contains 13 residues. Here the CDR3 reads CASRGPLNTEAFF. DNA of the CDR3: TGTGCCAGCAGGGGACCCTTGAACACTGAAGCTTTCTTT.

This rearrangement joins TRBV9 to TRBJ2-5; the D gene is possibly TRBD1 (5 bases). V was cut by 0 bases and J by 3 bases, with 12 bases left in between. In germline, CDR1 is SGDLS, CDR2 YYNGEE. The CDR3 sequence is 15 residues long. This CDR3 reads CASSVGAIREETQYF. In DNA, the CDR3 is TGTGCCAGCAGCGTAGGGGCAATCAGGGAAGAGACCCAGTACTTC. The full variable domain, in which reference TRBV9 and TRBJ2-5 provide the parts outside the CDR3, is DSGVTQTPKHLITATGQRVTLRCSPRSGDLSVYWYQQSLDQGLQFLIQYYNGEERAKGNILERFSAQQFPDLHSELNLSSLELGDSALYFCASSVGAIREETQYFGPGTRLLVL.

This sequence joins TRBV30 and TRBJ2-7; the match to TRBD1 covers 9 bases. Germline-derived CDR1 and CDR2 are GTSNPN and SVGIG (reference sequence). This CDR3 is built from 11 residues. The junction had 3 bases not matched to a gene; V was cut back by 8 bases and J by 4 bases. CDR3 sequence reads: CAAGQGYEQYF. Written as DNA, the CDR3 is TGTGCCGCAGGACAGGGGTACGAGCAGTACTTC.

The J gene is TRBJ2-7, the V gene TRBV9; D is unclear. The V gene lost 6 bases and the J gene lost 1 base, with 8 bases spanning the gap. Germline values: CDR1 SGDLS, CDR2 YYNGEE. This CDR3 has 12 residues. The CDR3 nucleotides read TGTGCCAGCACCGTTACTTCCTACGAGCAGTACTTC. Protein: CASTVTSYEQYF.

V gene TRBV9 combines with J gene TRBJ2-3; TRBD2 might be the D (6 bases). The CDR3 extends over 18 amino acids. With 0 bases removed from V and 0 bases from J, the gap between germline ends came to 17 bases. Germline CDR1 and CDR2: SGDLS and YYNGEE. The CDR3 DNA sequence: TGTGCCAGCAGCGTAGTAGAGGCTTCGGGACTTAGCACAGATACGCAGTATTTT. Encoded protein: CASSVVEASGLSTDTQYF.

The V call is TRBV7-2, the J call TRBJ2-7, with 9 bases identical to TRBD1. Looked up from germline, CDR1 is SGHTA and CDR2 is FQGNSA. This CDR3 spans 14 amino acids. With 5 bases clipped from V and 3 bases from J, the junction kept 5 bases outside the gene matches. DNA for the CDR3: TGTGCCAGCAGCGCGACAGGGGGTCACTACGAGCAGTACTTC. This translates into CASSATGGHYEQYF.

The chain recombines TRBV10-3 with TRBJ1-2, with 9 bases identical to TRBD1. This CDR3 spans 16 amino acids. V trimming: 2 bases; J trimming: 2 bases; junction bases outside the gene matches: 6. In germline, CDR1 is ENHRY, CDR2 SYGVKD. The CDR3 DNA follows: TGTGCCATCAGTGAGCTTAGGACAGGGGCAAACTATGGCTACACCTTC. It translates to CAISELRTGANYGYTF.

The CDR3 sequence is CSAASGWDVYEQYF. CDR3 DNA sequence: TGCAGTGCTGCTAGCGGGTGGGACGTTTACGAGCAGTACTTC. V and J are TRBV20-1 and TRBJ2-7, with 8 bases fitting TRBD2. The ends lost 5 bases at V and 4 bases at J; junction bases unmatched: 10. CDR3 length: 14 residues. The germline V gene has CDR1 DFQATT and CDR2 SNEGSKA (reference sequence).

The genes are TRBV18 and TRBJ2-1; D call uncertain. The DNA end is more similar to TRBJ2-7, so the J call may be wrong. The germline V gene encodes CDR1 KGHSH and CDR2 LQKENI. The CDR3 is made up of 13 amino acids. The CDR3, as DNA: TGTGCCAGCTCACAGCTCTCCTACAATGAGCAGTACTTC. It translates to CASSQLSYNEQYF.

As concerns this clonotype: A read error may account for a junction end that differs from germline. This chain joins TRBV6-2 or TRBV6-3 and TRBJ2-1, with 16 bases aligning to TRBD2. CDR1 is MNHEY, CDR2 SVGEGT, per germline. The CDR3 is 22 amino acids. The CDR3 spells CASSHSLPGLAGGPGSYNEQFF. The CDR3 coding sequence is TGTGCCAGCAGTCACTCTCTACCGGGACTAGCGGGAGGGCCCGGCTCCTACAATGAGCAGTTCTTC.

The V and J genes are TRBV4-1 and TRBJ1-2; D perhaps matches TRBD1 (6 bases). V shed 1 base and J shed 4 bases, with 13 bases lying between them. The CDR3 length is 15 residues. The germline V gene encodes CDR1 MGHRA and CDR2 YSYEKL. CDR3 nucleotide sequence: TGCGCCAGCAGCCAAGCTGCCGGGGGCGTCTATGGCTACACCTTC. Residues: CASSQAAGGVYGYTF.